This section outlines one T cell receptor beta chain sequence together with its context. This entry is derived from a study of blood T cell repertoires in COVID-19. Study-level information: Samples representing acute and convalescent COVID-19 were sourced from the United States, Italy and Spain. T cells, B-cell-depleted T cells, or PBMCs supplied cDNA or gDNA.

Per the original methods: Reference gene primer amplification yielded estimated nucleated cell counts. Libraries were prepared by immunoSEQ multiplex PCR; TCRdb keeps only in-frame clonotypes and omits some of them. Clone size and V and J calls were adopted from that table, with D and trimming inferred from the DNA. Of approximately 140,000 clones in the sample, around 81% were seen once. J lost 0 bases, V lost 11 bases, and 13 bases had no gene match. The CDR3 loop spans 16 amino acids. Germline-derived CDR1 and CDR2 are SNHLY and FYNNEI. The rearrangement uses TRBV2 and TRBJ1-5, with 7 bases that match TRBD1. Sequenced input: peripheral blood. The receptor's source is a human donor in a cohort sampled during active COVID-19. The DNA for the CDR3 is TGTGCCTCCGCCTGGGACAGCTCATATAGCAATCAGCCCCAGCATTTT. It encodes CASAWDSSYSNQPQHF.